This T cell receptor beta chain was profiled in a study of blood T cell repertoires in COVID-19. Study in general: Spain, Italy and the United States supplied samples that represented acute and convalescent COVID-19. Nucleic acid was either cDNA or gDNA, and it came from T cells, B-cell-depleted T cells, or PBMCs.

This clone came up a few times. Mismatch with germline at one junction end may stem from a read error. The germline gives CDR1 SQVTM, CDR2 ANQGSEA. This CDR3 comprises 15 residues. Study processing details: Scientists estimated how many nucleated cells there were by amplifying reference gene primers. Measured with immunoSEQ multiplex PCR; TCRdb has only the in-frame clones, and not every one. The V and J calls and clone size were taken over from that table, and D and trimming were inferred from the DNA. Here the sample spans 65,000 to 85,000 clones, 70% to 80% being singletons. The rearrangement joins TRBV29-1 to TRBJ2-1, with 9 bases that match TRBD2. The sample was peripheral blood. The clonotype comes from a woman at least 80 years old with active or convalescent COVID-19. CDR3 protein: CSVEARKRGVDEQFF. CDR3 nucleotides: TGCAGCGTGGAAGCGAGAAAGCGGGGGGTAGATGAGCAGTTCTTC.